The 21 T cell receptor beta chains below come from one sample, sequenced in a study of early T cells in non-severe SARS-CoV-2 infection (dated by TCRdb to the early 2020s). The library was generated by 5' RACE. Sequencing was performed on a NextSeq 500. The raw public reads went through TCRdb reprocessing: fastp at Q25, MiXCR clone calling, in-frame beta chains kept. All rows with the same CDR3 protein become a single entry with the most common DNA and genes. This sample lists about 63,000 distinct CDR3 sequences; 10% to 15% were detected once. Together, the top ten hold approximately 4.8% of the sample. Sequencing was performed on whole blood. These receptors came from an adult who was a healthcare worker with PCR-confirmed SARS-CoV-2 infection or an uninfected control (not recorded which).

This clonotype appeared many times. V gene TRBV6-6 combines with J gene TRBJ1-2, with D possibly matching TRBD1 (6 bases). The V end was cut by 11 bases, the J end by 8 bases, with 15 bases between. This CDR3 region has 11 residues. In germline, CDR1 is MNHNY, CDR2 SVGAGI (reference sequence). As DNA, the CDR3 is TGTGCCGGTTGGACAGTGCAAGGCTACACCTTC. Its translation is CAGWTVQGYTF.

The V and J genes are TRBV7-9 and TRBJ1-1; perhaps TRBD1 as D (6 bases). The V gene lost 1 base and the J gene lost 2 bases, with 23 bases spanning the gap. Germline lookup yields CDR1 SEHNR and CDR2 FQNEAQ (reference sequence). The CDR3 length is 19 residues. The CDR3 DNA follows: TGTGCCAGCAGCTTAGAGGCAGCCCCCTGGACAGCAGCCAACACTGAAGCTTTCTTT. This gives the protein CASSLEAAPWTAANTEAFF. Combining the CDR3 with reference TRBV7-9 and TRBJ1-1 gives the whole variable domain DTGVSQNPRHKITKRGQNVTFRCDPISEHNRLYWYRQTLGQGPEFLTYFQNEAQLEKSRLLSDRFSAERPKGSFSTLEIQRTEQGDSAMYLCASSLEAAPWTAANTEAFFGQGTRLTVV.

This clonotype has a count of ten or more. The rearrangement uses TRBV5-6 and TRBJ1-3; D uncertain. Trimming removed 1 base at V and 1 base at J, with 6 bases between. This CDR3 contains 14 residues. Per the germline V gene, CDR1 is SGHDT and CDR2 is YYEEEE. The CDR3 sequence is CASSLSGSGNTIYF. CDR3 in DNA: TGTGCCAGCAGCTTGTCAGGTTCTGGAAACACCATATATTTT.

Ten or more counts support this clonotype. The chain carries TRBV5-1 and TRBJ2-7; tentative D call: TRBD2 (5 bases). Trimming left V 1 base short and J 9 bases short, with 17 bases between. CDR3 length: 14 residues. The germline V gene has CDR1 SGHRS and CDR2 YFSETQ. CDR3 nucleotides: TGCGCCAGCAGCTTGCAGGACGGTAACGGGGTGCAGTACTTC. This codes for CASSLQDGNGVQYF. The full variable domain, rest sourced from reference TRBV5-1 and TRBJ2-7, is KAGVTQTPRYLIKTRGQQVTLSCSPISGHRSVSWYQQTPGQGLQFLFEYFSETQRNKGNFPGRFSGRQFSNSRSEMNVSTLELGDSALYLCASSLQDGNGVQYFGPGTRLTVT.

A few counts support this clonotype. The rearrangement uses TRBV10-3 and TRBJ2-2; the D is unclear. V lost 10 bases, J lost 4 bases, and 13 bases lay in between. The CDR3 loop spans 13 amino acids. Germline CDR1 reads ENHRY; CDR2 reads SYGVKD. CDR3 in DNA: TGTGCCACCGGGCCGTCTCTCACCGGGGAGCTGTTTTTT. Protein: CATGPSLTGELFF.

This clonotype occurred many times. This sequence joins TRBV3-1 and TRBJ1-2; no definite D call. Germline V CDR1 and CDR2: LGHDT, YNNKEL (reference sequence). The CDR3 is made up of 12 amino acids. V was trimmed by 0 bases and J by 5 bases, leaving 4 bases between them. CDR3 in amino acids: CASSQEGYGYTF. As DNA, the CDR3 is TGTGCCAGCAGCCAAGAGGGGTATGGCTACACCTTC.

This clonotype occurred many times. The gene calls are TRBV25-1 and TRBJ1-2; D is perhaps TRBD1 (5 bases). Germline CDR1 and CDR2: MGHDK and SYGVNS. V lost 8 bases to trimming and J lost 8 bases, with 15 bases between them. The CDR3 runs to 12 residues. The CDR3 DNA is TGTGCCAGCTCCACGGGAGGGGACGGCTACACCTTC. Translation gives CASSTGGDGYTF.

This clonotype was recorded many times. V usage is TRBV20-1 and J usage is TRBJ2-5; D is unclear. The germline V and J ends were trimmed by 2 bases and 1 base, with 5 bases remaining between them. CDR3 length equals 12 residues. CDR1 DFQATT and CDR2 SNEGSKA come from the germline V gene (reference sequence). The CDR3 sequence is CSARKSQETQYF. CDR3 nucleotides: TGCAGTGCTAGAAAGTCCCAAGAGACCCAGTACTTC.

The gene calls are TRBV14 and TRBJ1-4; 7 bases fit TRBD1. V lost 1 base, J lost 6 bases, and 5 bases stayed unmatched. The germline CDR1 and CDR2 sequences are SGHDN and FVKESK. CDR3 length: 15 amino acids. This CDR3 reads CASSQVDRADEKLFF. The CDR3 DNA reads as TGTGCCAGCAGCCAAGTTGACAGGGCGGATGAAAAACTGTTTTTT.

This clonotype was observed a single time. The gene calls are TRBV6-5 and TRBJ2-2, with D perhaps TRBD2 (5 bases). V lost 0 bases and J lost 5, with 16 bases in between. Germline assignment: CDR1 MNHEY and CDR2 SVGAGI. This CDR3 is built from 17 residues. The CDR3 region has the DNA TGTGCCAGCAGTTACTCGATGGGGAGTGCGAGGACCGGGGAGCTGTTTTTT. Its protein is CASSYSMGSARTGELFF.

Regarding this clonotype: A clone one base away is much larger, so this may be a read error. The chain recombines TRBV20-1 with TRBJ1-1; TRBD1 aligns across 11 bases. Trimming at V came to 6 bases and at J to 3 bases, leaving 6 bases not matched to a gene. Germline assignment: CDR1 DFQATT and CDR2 SNEGSKA (reference sequence). The CDR3 has 14 residues. The CDR3: CSAEKGQGDTEAFF. For the CDR3, the DNA is TGCAGTGCGGAGAAGGGACAGGGGGACACTGAAGCTTTCTTT.

This clonotype was counted ten times or more. The J gene is TRBJ2-1, the V gene TRBV29-1; TRBD1 matches 9 bases. The germline gives CDR1 SQVTM, CDR2 ANQGSEA. The V gene end was trimmed by 6 bases and the J gene end by 2 bases; junction bases not matched to a gene: 5. CDR3 length: 14 residues. CDR3 amino acids: CSVERTGAYNEQFF. The CDR3 nucleotides are TGCAGCGTCGAAAGGACAGGGGCCTACAATGAGCAGTTCTTC.

This clonotype was seen at least ten times. The V gene is TRBV4-3, the J gene TRBJ2-2, with D uncertain. V lost 1 base and J lost 7, with 7 bases in between. The CDR3 consists of 13 residues. Germline loops: CDR1 LGHNA, CDR2 YSLEER. The CDR3 region has the DNA TGCGCCAGCAGCCAAGCGGGCGTCGGGGAGCTGTTTTTT. This codes for CASSQAGVGELFF.

This clonotype showed up just a few times. DNA of the CDR3: TGCGCCAGCGTCCCCCCGGGGTCTAACACTGAAGCTTTCTTT. Protein sequence: CASVPPGSNTEAFF. The J gene is TRBJ1-1, the V gene TRBV5-1, with D unresolved. Trimming shortened V by 7 bases and J by 2 bases, and 15 bases separated the two germline ends. Per the germline V gene, CDR1 is SGHRS and CDR2 is YFSETQ. The CDR3 is 14 residues long.

This clonotype was counted ten times or more. For the CDR3, the DNA is TGTGCCACCAGCACCACGTCACAAGAGACCCAGTACTTC. Protein product: CATSTTSQETQYF. The chain joins TRBV15 to TRBJ2-5; D is undetermined. CDR3 length: 13 amino acids. Trimming left V 4 bases short and J 2 bases short, with 8 bases between. Germline V lookup: CDR1 LNHNV, CDR2 YYDKDF (reference sequence). The full variable domain, its missing parts supplied by reference TRBV15 and TRBJ2-5, is DAMVIQNPRYQVTQFGKPVTLSCSQTLNHNVMYWYQQKSSQAPKLLFHYYDKDFNNEADTPDNFQSRRPNTSFCFLDIRSPGLGDTAMYLCATSTTSQETQYFGPGTRLLVL.

There are a few counts of this clonotype. V and J are TRBV30 and TRBJ1-3; D call uncertain. The CDR3 extends over 12 amino acids. Germline lookup yields CDR1 GTSNPN and CDR2 SVGIG (reference sequence). Deletions cut 2 bases from V and 6 bases from J, with 8 bases between. The CDR3 DNA is TGTGCCTGGAGTAGGATCGAAAACACCATATATTTT. This sequence encodes CAWSRIENTIYF.

This clonotype was seen many times. This sequence joins TRBV19 and TRBJ1-6; 7 nucleotides match TRBD1. J was trimmed by 5 bases and V by 4 bases; bases with no gene match: 2. The germline gives CDR1 LNHDA, CDR2 SQIVND (reference sequence). The CDR3 is made up of 14 amino acids. The CDR3 loop is CASSKGANNSPLHF. The CDR3 DNA sequence: TGTGCCAGTAGTAAGGGGGCAAATAATTCACCCCTCCACTTT.

In this sample, this clonotype turned up a few times. The chain carries TRBV30 and TRBJ2-1; 9 nucleotides match TRBD2. Trimming at V came to 2 bases and at J to 5 bases, leaving 10 bases not matched to a gene. This CDR3 has 16 residues. Germline V gene sequence: CDR1 GTSNPN, CDR2 SVGIG (reference sequence). The CDR3 DNA reads TGTGCCTGGAGTCTCATGACTAGCGGACCGAACAATGAGCAGTTCTTC. This encodes CAWSLMTSGPNNEQFF.

The chain couples TRBV19 to TRBJ2-2, with 9 bases fitting TRBD1. The CDR3 is 16 amino acids. The V gene end was trimmed by 5 bases and the J gene end by 4 bases; junction bases not matched to a gene: 8. Germline CDR1 LNHDA, CDR2 SQIVND (reference sequence). CDR3 DNA: TGTGCCAGTAGTGGTTCACAGGGGGCGATCACCGGGGAGCTGTTTTTT. This sequence encodes CASSGSQGAITGELFF. The variable domain in full, with the rest retrieved from reference TRBV19 and TRBJ2-2, is DGGITQSPKYLFRKEGQNVTLSCEQNLNHDAMYWYRQDPGQGLRLIYYSQIVNDFQKGDIAEGYSVSREKKESFPLTVTSAQKNPTAFYLCASSGSQGAITGELFFGEGSRLTVL.

This clonotype showed up just a few times. The CDR3 protein is CASRASGNTIYF. The CDR3 DNA reads as TGTGCCAGCAGGGCTTCTGGAAACACCATATATTTT. V usage is TRBV6-5 and J usage is TRBJ1-3; D remains unclear. The CDR3 has 12 amino acids. From germline, CDR1 is MNHEY and CDR2 SVGAGI. With 6 bases removed from V and 1 base from J, the gap between germline ends came to 4 bases.

This chain connects TRBV5-4 to TRBJ2-3; D remains ambiguous. Trimming shortened V by 3 bases and J by 1 base, and 12 bases separated the two germline ends. The CDR3 spans 15 residues. Germline-derived CDR1 and CDR2 are SGHNT and YYREEE (reference sequence). Here the CDR3 reads CASSYWLRGTDTQYF. The CDR3 DNA is TGTGCCAGCAGCTACTGGTTGCGTGGCACAGATACGCAGTATTTT.